One and the same sample provided the 18 T cell receptor beta chains below, sequenced in a study of human T cells and chemical hapten exposure. In TCRdb, the RACE reads were re-called with MiXCR into one record per CDR3 protein. The sample holds roughly 30,000 distinct CDR3 sequences, around 10% seen once. Time point reported: patch test 2, 6 weeks after DPC sensitization. The treatment here: therapeutic diphenylcyclopropenone sensitization with weekly scalp DPC. Material: whole blood, obtained in connection with sensitization to the hapten diphenylcyclopropenone (DPC). The receptors shown here come from a man younger than 40 with alopecia areata. Some clones in this sample may be carry-over from other donors' samples.

This clonotype appeared many times. The V gene is TRBV5-1, the J gene TRBJ2-3; 8 positions match TRBD2. V gave up 4 bases and J gave up 2 bases; unmatched junction bases: 6. This CDR3 comprises 15 residues. Germline V lookup: CDR1 SGHRS, CDR2 YFSETQ. The CDR3 here is CASSPGGLATDTQYF. The CDR3 DNA sequence: TGCGCCAGCAGCCCCGGAGGACTAGCCACAGATACGCAGTATTTT.

A few counts support this clonotype. The chain combines TRBV6-2 or TRBV6-3 with TRBJ1-1; a weak D match, TRBD1 (6 bases). The germline V and J ends were trimmed by 5 bases and 5 bases, with 9 bases remaining between them. CDR3 size: 12 residues. Germline CDR1 reads MNHEY; CDR2 reads SVGEGT. CDR3 in amino acids: CASSLQGTEAFF. The CDR3 DNA follows: TGTGCCAGCAGTCTTCAGGGGACTGAAGCTTTCTTT.

The sample holds a few counts of this clonotype. The CDR3 region has the DNA TGTGCCAGCAGCCTAAACCCCAGGTACAATGAGCAGTTCTTC. It translates to CASSLNPRYNEQFF. The V and J genes are TRBV27 and TRBJ2-1; D is uncertain. The V and J ends lost 6 bases and 4 bases respectively, with 13 bases between them. The CDR3 contains 14 residues. CDR1 MNHEY and CDR2 SMNVEV come from the germline V gene (reference sequence).

In its sample, this clonotype was seen many times. The J gene is TRBJ1-1, the V gene TRBV6-2 or TRBV6-3; D is ambiguous. The germline gives CDR1 MNHEY, CDR2 SVGEGT. The CDR3 covers 13 residues. V was cut by 0 bases and J by 5 bases, with 7 bases left in between. The CDR3 loop is CASSYSGRTEAFF. The CDR3 coding sequence is TGTGCCAGCAGTTACTCGGGCAGAACTGAAGCTTTCTTT.

By share of the sample, this clonotype is medium-sized. This chain joins TRBV7-8 and TRBJ2-3; D unresolved. V lost 5 bases and J 6 bases, leaving 12 bases between the germline ends. CDR3 length: 13 amino acids. In germline, CDR1 is SGHVS, CDR2 FQNEAQ. The CDR3 reads CASSPPREDTQYF. CDR3 nucleotide sequence: TGTGCCAGCAGCCCCCCCCGAGAGGATACGCAGTATTTT.

The chain couples TRBV7-9 to TRBJ1-1; D gene unclear. There are 12 residues in the CDR3. Trimming removed 2 bases at V and 5 bases at J, with 6 bases between. Germline V gene sequence: CDR1 SEHNR, CDR2 FQNEAQ (reference sequence). The CDR3 protein is CASSLMETEAFF. In DNA form, the CDR3 reads TGTGCCAGCAGCTTAATGGAAACTGAAGCTTTCTTT. The entire variable domain, with the rest obtained from reference TRBV7-9 and TRBJ1-1, is as follows: DTGVSQNPRHKITKRGQNVTFRCDPISEHNRLYWYRQTLGQGPEFLTYFQNEAQLEKSRLLSDRFSAERPKGSFSTLEIQRTEQGDSAMYLCASSLMETEAFFGQGTRLTVV.

There are many counts of this clonotype. The chain is built from TRBV7-9 and TRBJ2-5; possibly TRBD2 for D (5 bases). Germline V gives CDR1 SEHNR, CDR2 FQNEAQ (reference sequence). This CDR3 has 13 residues. The germline V and J ends were trimmed by 4 bases and 5 bases, with 11 bases remaining between them. The CDR3 here is CASSSPAAETQYF. The CDR3 DNA reads TGTGCCAGCAGCTCCCCAGCGGCGGAGACCCAGTACTTC.

This clonotype was found many times. J is TRBJ2-1 and V is TRBV4-3; TRBD2 might be the D (5 bases). The germline CDR1 and CDR2 sequences are LGHNA and YSLEER. This CDR3 is built from 16 residues. The V end lost 0 bases, the J end lost 4 bases, and 13 bases lay between the germline ends. CDR3 nucleotides: TGCGCCAGCAGCCAAGAAAGCGGCAGCGGTTACAATGAGCAGTTCTTC. Translating it yields CASSQESGSGYNEQFF.

This clonotype rates as medium-sized. This sequence joins TRBV6-2 or TRBV6-3 and TRBJ2-7, with D perhaps matching TRBD1 (5 bases). V lost 6 bases and J 7 bases, leaving 19 bases between the germline ends. There are 14 residues in the CDR3. Germline V gene data show CDR1 as MNHEY and CDR2 as SVGEGT. The CDR3 spells CASSVTGQAVEQYF. CDR3 DNA: TGTGCCAGCAGCGTTACTGGACAAGCTGTGGAGCAGTACTTC.

This clonotype was seen at least ten times. The gene calls are TRBV29-1 and TRBJ2-4; TRBD1 matches 9 bases. CDR3 size: 15 residues. The germline gives CDR1 SQVTM, CDR2 ANQGSEA. J was trimmed by 8 bases and V by 3 bases; bases with no gene match: 11. CDR3 sequence: CSVELPGQGDYIQYF. The CDR3 coding sequence is TGCAGCGTTGAGTTGCCGGGACAGGGAGACTACATTCAGTACTTC.

In this sample, this clonotype turned up a few times. This chain joins TRBV6-2 or TRBV6-3 and TRBJ1-2, with D possibly matching TRBD1 (6 bases). CDR1 is MNHEY and CDR2 is SVGEGT in the germline V gene. Trimming left V 6 bases short and J 8 bases short, with 28 bases between. The CDR3 is made up of 17 amino acids. CDR3 loop: CASSSRASGGAGKGYTF. The CDR3 region has the DNA TGTGCCAGCAGCTCCCGGGCCTCCGGGGGCGCCGGAAAAGGCTACACCTTC.

This clonotype was seen repeatedly, ten times or more. In nucleotides, the CDR3 is TGTGCCAGCAGCGGTACAGGACAGTCGGGGGTGGGAGAGACCCAGTACTTC. It yields the protein CASSGTGQSGVGETQYF. This chain uses TRBV5-8 with TRBJ2-5, with D possibly called TRBD1 or TRBD2 (6 bases each). From germline, CDR1 is SGHTS and CDR2 YDEGEE. Deletions cut 4 bases from V and 4 bases from J, with 23 bases between. This CDR3 contains 17 residues.

This clonotype was picked up many times. The chain's CDR3 is CASSYSITGANYGYTF. CDR3 DNA sequence: TGTGCCAGCAGTTACTCGATTACAGGGGCAAACTATGGCTACACCTTC. The gene calls are TRBV6-2 or TRBV6-3 and TRBJ1-2, with TRBD1 identical over 7 bases. The length of the CDR3 is 16 residues. V trimming: 0 bases; J trimming: 2 bases; junction bases outside the gene matches: 6. Germline loops: CDR1 MNHEY, CDR2 SVGEGT.

This clonotype was observed at least ten times. The rearrangement joins TRBV6-5 to TRBJ1-1; the D gene is possibly TRBD1 (5 bases). There are 14 residues in the CDR3. Trimming left V 0 bases short and J 3 bases short, with 8 bases between. Germline V gives CDR1 MNHEY, CDR2 SVGAGI. The CDR3 bases are TGTGCCAGCAGTTACTCGAGGGGAGACACTGAAGCTTTCTTT. Protein product: CASSYSRGDTEAFF.

The sample holds many counts of this clonotype. This chain connects TRBV30 to TRBJ1-4, with 7 bases that match TRBD1. The trim removed 3 bases at V and 8 bases at J, leaving 9 bases unmatched. Germline assignment: CDR1 GTSNPN and CDR2 SVGIG (reference sequence). The CDR3 loop spans 14 amino acids. The CDR3 region is CAWRTPQGSEKLFF. In DNA form, the CDR3 reads TGTGCCTGGAGAACCCCACAGGGGTCAGAAAAACTGTTTTTT.

This clonotype was picked up many times. The chain couples TRBV20-1 to TRBJ2-7; possibly TRBD1 or TRBD2 for D (5 bases each). Trimming shortened V by 5 bases and J by 7 bases, and 9 bases separated the two germline ends. The CDR3 runs 10 residues. Germline CDR1 DFQATT, CDR2 SNEGSKA (reference sequence). The CDR3 is CSAHGGEQYF. Here the CDR3 DNA reads TGCAGTGCTCATGGGGGTGAGCAGTACTTC.

This clonotype was counted many times. The V and J genes are TRBV5-5 and TRBJ2-7; D is possibly TRBD2 (7 bases). Germline values: CDR1 SGHKS, CDR2 YYEKEE (reference sequence). The length of the CDR3 is 14 residues. V was pared by 6 bases and J by 4 bases, with 17 bases between. CDR3 loop: CASNDGGRGYEQYF. CDR3 bases: TGTGCCAGCAATGACGGTGGGAGGGGGTACGAGCAGTACTTC.

V gene TRBV12-3 or TRBV12-4 combines with J gene TRBJ1-5; no clear D gene. The CDR3 runs 13 residues. V was shortened by 4 bases and J by 3 bases, with 7 bases between the two germline ends. The CDR3 loop reads CASSSYPNQPQHF. For the CDR3, the DNA is TGTGCCAGCAGTTCCTATCCCAATCAGCCCCAGCATTTT.